These T cell receptor beta chains were read from a single sample in a study of T-cell reconstitution after alpha-beta-depleted transplantation in children. TCRdb reprocessed the PCR reads via MiXCR and lists one record per CDR3 protein. The sample holds about 72,000 distinct CDR3 sequences; around 7.9% are singletons and the top ten take approximately 2.3%. The sample in question was PBMCs from the stem cell graft donor, obtained from the stem cell graft. These receptors originate from a human donor who donated a stem cell graft to a child with acute lymphoblastic leukemia. CDR3s include the opening cysteine and the closing phenylalanine or tryptophan. The order of the fields is CDR3 protein, V gene, J gene.

CDR3 protein: CSAVGRGIGNEQFF; V gene: TRBV29-1; J gene: TRBJ2-1
CDR3 protein: CSVEDEGTSGAYEQYF; V gene: TRBV29-1; J gene: TRBJ2-7
CDR3 protein: CAISESRAGEGYTF; V gene: TRBV10-3; J gene: TRBJ1-2
CDR3 protein: CASTSPTLGNTESFF; V gene: TRBV6-5; J gene: TRBJ1-1
CDR3 protein: CASSLDGTAINSGANVLTF; V gene: TRBV5-1; J gene: TRBJ2-6
CDR3 protein: CASSPLGRTGSTDTQYF; V gene: TRBV18; J gene: TRBJ2-3
CDR3 protein: CASGYTSTNEKLFF; V gene: TRBV12-5; J gene: TRBJ1-4
CDR3 protein: CASSLQGSETQYF; V gene: TRBV5-1; J gene: TRBJ2-5
CDR3 protein: CASSHRGNYGYTF; V gene: TRBV4-3; J gene: TRBJ1-2
CDR3 protein: CASSPPASGLNIQYF; V gene: TRBV18; J gene: TRBJ2-4
CDR3 protein: CASSTRSGTGPGQPQHF; V gene: TRBV2; J gene: TRBJ1-5
CDR3 protein: CASSLMGTDTQYF; V gene: TRBV5-1; J gene: TRBJ2-3
CDR3 protein: CASIHQQGIDYGYTF; V gene: TRBV4-2; J gene: TRBJ1-2
CDR3 protein: CASGTGVGNIQYF; V gene: TRBV10-3; J gene: TRBJ2-4
CDR3 protein: CASSYGQGNTEAFF; V gene: TRBV6-5; J gene: TRBJ1-1
CDR3 protein: CASSGLDMDRGGGYTF; V gene: TRBV25-1; J gene: TRBJ1-2
CDR3 protein: CASSNRDREGADQPQHF; V gene: TRBV7-9; J gene: TRBJ1-5
CDR3 protein: CASISGNRWGYTF; V gene: TRBV28; J gene: TRBJ1-2
CDR3 protein: CASSDLSGPSTDTQYF; V gene: TRBV2; J gene: TRBJ2-3
CDR3 protein: CSARAPTAVSSYNEQFF; V gene: TRBV20-1; J gene: TRBJ2-1
CDR3 protein: CASKPGQGFNYGYTF; V gene: TRBV19; J gene: TRBJ1-2
CDR3 protein: CASARQGEDEQYF; V gene: TRBV7-3; J gene: TRBJ2-7
CDR3 protein: CASSSLSGGAYNEQFF; V gene: TRBV7-2; J gene: TRBJ2-1
CDR3 protein: CASSRGGGLAEKLFF; V gene: TRBV5-6; J gene: TRBJ1-4
CDR3 protein: CASSEFSYEQYF; V gene: TRBV6-1; J gene: TRBJ2-7
CDR3 protein: CSAPGTTHTYEQYF; V gene: TRBV20-1; J gene: TRBJ2-7
CDR3 protein: CASSGPDRGPEKLFF; V gene: TRBV7-9; J gene: TRBJ1-4
CDR3 protein: CASSKGGLGWGANVLTF; V gene: TRBV21-1; J gene: TRBJ2-6
CDR3 protein: CASSPGTSGFGRETQYF; V gene: TRBV5-1; J gene: TRBJ2-5
CDR3 protein: CASSQRLADTQYF; V gene: TRBV7-9; J gene: TRBJ2-3
CDR3 protein: CASSEPGRQALYEQYF; V gene: TRBV14; J gene: TRBJ2-7
CDR3 protein: CASSLGELGMGYEQYF; V gene: TRBV12-3/TRBV12-4; J gene: TRBJ2-7
CDR3 protein: CASSSGQGAKNTEAFF; V gene: TRBV6-6; J gene: TRBJ1-1
CDR3 protein: CASSPGDDTQYF; V gene: TRBV18; J gene: TRBJ2-3
CDR3 protein: CSAGGGQTGKGYEQYF; V gene: TRBV29-1; J gene: TRBJ2-7
CDR3 protein: CASSDSGGQAFF; V gene: TRBV25-1; J gene: TRBJ1-1
CDR3 protein: CASSTSDRVNEQFF; V gene: TRBV19; J gene: TRBJ2-1
CDR3 protein: CASSLGMQGHQPQHF; V gene: TRBV5-5; J gene: TRBJ1-5
CDR3 protein: CASSLDGGYGKLFF; V gene: TRBV11-2; J gene: TRBJ1-4
CDR3 protein: CASSQGTVRLQETQYF; V gene: TRBV4-1; J gene: TRBJ2-5
CDR3 protein: CASSYDTGGPGYTF; V gene: TRBV6-5; J gene: TRBJ1-2
CDR3 protein: CASSLWRGQPQHF; V gene: TRBV27; J gene: TRBJ1-5
CDR3 protein: CASSQDPQPNTEAFF; V gene: TRBV4-2; J gene: TRBJ1-1
CDR3 protein: CASSLSATETQYF; V gene: TRBV7-2; J gene: TRBJ2-5
CDR3 protein: CASSLSEGATNEKLFF; V gene: TRBV7-9; J gene: TRBJ1-4
CDR3 protein: CASSQGIGTDTQYF; V gene: TRBV3-1; J gene: TRBJ2-3
CDR3 protein: CASSARGAVNTEAFF; V gene: TRBV12-3/TRBV12-4; J gene: TRBJ1-1
CDR3 protein: CASSYGQGVRSTEAFF; V gene: TRBV19; J gene: TRBJ1-1
CDR3 protein: CASSWGTVSYGYTF; V gene: TRBV5-4; J gene: TRBJ1-2
CDR3 protein: CASSLGGASEKLFF; V gene: TRBV7-9; J gene: TRBJ1-4
CDR3 protein: CASSLPSGLVETQYF; V gene: TRBV7-6; J gene: TRBJ2-5
CDR3 protein: CASSLSGGRASGRKHDNEQFF; V gene: TRBV5-1; J gene: TRBJ2-1
CDR3 protein: CAISGQQGVGSPLHF; V gene: TRBV10-3; J gene: TRBJ1-6
CDR3 protein: CASSQHTGNREQYF; V gene: TRBV4-3; J gene: TRBJ2-7